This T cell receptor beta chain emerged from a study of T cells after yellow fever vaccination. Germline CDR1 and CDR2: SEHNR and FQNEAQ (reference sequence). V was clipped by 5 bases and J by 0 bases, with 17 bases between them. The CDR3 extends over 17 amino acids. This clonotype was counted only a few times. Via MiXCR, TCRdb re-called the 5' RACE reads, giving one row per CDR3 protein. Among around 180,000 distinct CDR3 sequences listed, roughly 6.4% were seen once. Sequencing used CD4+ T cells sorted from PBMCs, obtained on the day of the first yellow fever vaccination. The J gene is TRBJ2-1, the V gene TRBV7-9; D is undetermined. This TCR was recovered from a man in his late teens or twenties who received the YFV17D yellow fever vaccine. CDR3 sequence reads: CASSPRTRMASYNEQFF. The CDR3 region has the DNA TGTGCCAGCAGCCCTCGGACGCGGATGGCCTCCTACAATGAGCAGTTCTTC.